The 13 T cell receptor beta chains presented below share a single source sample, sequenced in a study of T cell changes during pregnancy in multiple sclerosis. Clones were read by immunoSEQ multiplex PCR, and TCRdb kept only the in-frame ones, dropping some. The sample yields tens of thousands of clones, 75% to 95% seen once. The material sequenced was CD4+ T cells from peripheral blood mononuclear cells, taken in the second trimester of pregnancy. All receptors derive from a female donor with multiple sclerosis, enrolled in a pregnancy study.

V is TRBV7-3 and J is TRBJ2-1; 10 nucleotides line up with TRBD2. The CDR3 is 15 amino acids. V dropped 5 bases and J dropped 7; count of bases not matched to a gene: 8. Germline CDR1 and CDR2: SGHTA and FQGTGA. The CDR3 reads CASSRGLAESNEQFF. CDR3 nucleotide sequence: TGTGCCAGCAGCCGAGGACTAGCGGAAAGTAATGAGCAGTTCTTC.

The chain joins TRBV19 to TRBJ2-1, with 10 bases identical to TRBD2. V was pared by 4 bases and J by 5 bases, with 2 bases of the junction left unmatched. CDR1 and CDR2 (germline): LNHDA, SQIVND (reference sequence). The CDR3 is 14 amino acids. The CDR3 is CASSRTSGNNEQFF. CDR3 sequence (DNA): TGTGCCAGTAGTAGGACTAGCGGTAACAATGAGCAGTTCTTC.

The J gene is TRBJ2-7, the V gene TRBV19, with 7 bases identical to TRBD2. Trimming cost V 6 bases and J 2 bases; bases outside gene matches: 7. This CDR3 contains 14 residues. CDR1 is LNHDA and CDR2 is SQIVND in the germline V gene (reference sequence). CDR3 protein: CASRSSGETYEQYF. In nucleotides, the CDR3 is TGTGCCAGTAGGTCCAGCGGGGAGACCTACGAGCAGTACTTC.

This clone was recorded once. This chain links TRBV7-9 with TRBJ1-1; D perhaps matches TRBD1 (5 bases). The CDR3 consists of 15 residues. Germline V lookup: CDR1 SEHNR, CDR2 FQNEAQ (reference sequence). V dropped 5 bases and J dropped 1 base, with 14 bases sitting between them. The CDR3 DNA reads TGTGCCAGCAGCACTCAGGGTAGAAGGAACACTGAAGCTTTCTTT. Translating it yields CASSTQGRRNTEAFF.

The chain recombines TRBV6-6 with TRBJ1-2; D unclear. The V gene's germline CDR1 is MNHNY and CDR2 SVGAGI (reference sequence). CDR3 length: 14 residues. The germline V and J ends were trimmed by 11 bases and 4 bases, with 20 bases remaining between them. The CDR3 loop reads CAVQREGLLYGYTF. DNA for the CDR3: TGTGCCGTCCAGAGGGAGGGCCTCCTCTATGGCTACACCTTC.

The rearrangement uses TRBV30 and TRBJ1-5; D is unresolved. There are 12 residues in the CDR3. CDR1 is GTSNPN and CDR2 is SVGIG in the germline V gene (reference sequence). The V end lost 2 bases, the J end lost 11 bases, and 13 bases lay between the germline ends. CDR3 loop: CAWSISADSQHF. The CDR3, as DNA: TGTGCCTGGAGTATTAGCGCGGACTCCCAGCATTTT.

The CDR3 nucleotides read TGTGCCAGCAGTTCCCAGCGGGGCCCCTACAATGAGCAGTTCTTC. Translation: CASSSQRGPYNEQFF. This rearrangement joins TRBV6-1 to TRBJ2-1; 7 bases fit TRBD2. J lost 2 bases, V lost 5 bases, and 6 bases had no gene match. The germline V gene encodes CDR1 MNHNS and CDR2 SASEGT. The CDR3 has 15 amino acids.

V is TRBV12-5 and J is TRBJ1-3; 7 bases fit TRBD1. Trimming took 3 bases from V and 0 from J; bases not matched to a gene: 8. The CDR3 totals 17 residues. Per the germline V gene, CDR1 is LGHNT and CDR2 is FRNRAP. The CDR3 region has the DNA TGTGCTAGTGGTTTACAGTCAACAGGGGCCTCTGGAAACACCATATATTTT. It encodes CASGLQSTGASGNTIYF.

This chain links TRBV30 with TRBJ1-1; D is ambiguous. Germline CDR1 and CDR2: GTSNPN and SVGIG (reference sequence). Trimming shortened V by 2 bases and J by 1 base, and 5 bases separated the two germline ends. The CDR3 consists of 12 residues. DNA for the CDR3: TGTGCCTGGAGTCAGCGGAACACTGAAGCTTTCTTT. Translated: CAWSQRNTEAFF.

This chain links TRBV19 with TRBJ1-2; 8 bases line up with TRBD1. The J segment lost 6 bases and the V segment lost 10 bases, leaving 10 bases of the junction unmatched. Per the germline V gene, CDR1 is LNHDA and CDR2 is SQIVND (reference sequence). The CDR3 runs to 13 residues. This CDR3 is CAITGGGLDGYTF. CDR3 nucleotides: TGTGCCATAACAGGGGGGGGACTTGATGGCTACACCTTC.

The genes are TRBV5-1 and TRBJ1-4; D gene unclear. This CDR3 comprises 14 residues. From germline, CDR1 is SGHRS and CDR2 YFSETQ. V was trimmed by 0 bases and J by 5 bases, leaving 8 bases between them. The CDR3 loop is CASSLAGKNEKLFF. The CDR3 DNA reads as TGCGCCAGCAGCTTGGCGGGAAAGAATGAAAAACTGTTTTTT.

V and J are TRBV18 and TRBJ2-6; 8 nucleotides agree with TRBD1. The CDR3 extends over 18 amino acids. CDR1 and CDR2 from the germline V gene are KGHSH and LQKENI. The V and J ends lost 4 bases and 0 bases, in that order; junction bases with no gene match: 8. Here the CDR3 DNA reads TGTGCCAGCTCACTGATGACAGGGGTAGACTCTGGGGCCAACGTCCTGACTTTC. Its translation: CASSLMTGVDSGANVLTF.

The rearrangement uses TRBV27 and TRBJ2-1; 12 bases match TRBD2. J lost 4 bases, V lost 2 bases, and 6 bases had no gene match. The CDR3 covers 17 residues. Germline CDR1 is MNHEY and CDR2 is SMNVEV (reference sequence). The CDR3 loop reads CASSLLAGGKVYNEQFF. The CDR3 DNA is TGTGCCAGCAGTTTACTAGCGGGAGGGAAAGTTTACAATGAGCAGTTCTTC.